The entry below describes one TCR beta chain. Its antigen is not known. The CDR3 is 15 amino acids. Germline CDR1 reads SGHRS; CDR2 reads YFSETQ. Trimming at V came to 4 bases and at J to 4 bases, leaving 7 bases not matched to a gene. Data came from immunoSEQ multiplex PCR; TCRdb stores just in-frame clones and leaves some out. The table lists fewer than 45,000 clones, about 96% of them singletons, with less than 9.5% in the top ten. This specimen comes from a study of T cells in tuberculosis. As for the study in general: T cells were selected with CD1B tetramers loaded with glucose monomycolate. In South Africa, adults with active tuberculosis were compared with IGRA-negative and latently infected IGRA-positive adolescents. Broader study findings: Active tuberculosis patients had shorter CDR3-alpha; the beta difference was nonsignificant. A GMM-specific repertoire classifier reached 80% to 90% accuracy, AUROC over 0.85.

The V call is TRBV5-1, the J call TRBJ1-1; 10 bases fit TRBD1. The TCR was taken from a donor aged 10-35 years with latent tuberculosis or without tuberculosis infection. The sequenced sample consisted of PBMCs. CDR3 nucleotides: TGCGCCAGCAGCGCCATGACAGGGGGCGGCACTGAAGCTTTCTTT. It yields the protein CASSAMTGGGTEAFF.